Sequencing of this TCR beta chain was carried out in a study of cytomegalovirus exposure and HLA in healthy donors (dated by TCRdb to 2015 to 2018). Concerning the study at large: In an earlier analysis of about 560 of the donors, 250 to 350 Gb of sequence data and 117 million unique TCR beta sequences from roughly 190 million T cells were reported. An early release covering 500 to 750 HLA-typed donors comprised roughly 300 gigabases of sequencing data and some 79 million unique TCR sequences. Of the 398 genotyped donors, approximately 83% fell in the genetic ancestry cluster associated with self-reported Caucasian donors. The aim of the study was to test whether cataloging public T cell receptors could identify signatures of past pathogen exposure. Using immunosequencing, the study profiled T cell repertoires from about 650 subjects and related those repertoires to cytomegalovirus serostatus. Along with the approximately 650-subject first cohort, a separate validation cohort of over 90 different subjects was used. To predict cytomegalovirus infection status, the study brought together high-throughput TCR immunosequencing, statistical association of individual TCRs with disease status, and machine learning. In a later analysis, previously published TCR beta repertoires from about 640 donors were re-analyzed and high-resolution HLA genotyping was added so that TCR occurrence patterns could be studied. Rather than using new phenotypic data, the later analysis identified candidate immune exposures from TCR beta sequences and from how often those sequences occurred across donors. To decide whether each TCR beta V gene segment behaved as functional or pseudogenic, an earlier analysis of some 600 of the donors relied on high-throughput TCR beta sequencing. Donor age, sex, ethnicity and CMV serostatus were compiled together with the repertoire data. A later genetic analysis took genome-wide SNP genotypes for 398 of the 666 donors and used that subset as a discovery cohort. All discovery cohort repertoires had been generated using a single sequencing platform. HLA typing included class I and class II loci at four-digit resolution. The number of donors typed differed by locus, with 629-630 for A, B, C, DRB1 and DQB1, more than 500 for DQA1, 606 for DPA1, and 472 for DPB1. About five DR-DQ haplotypes were treated as single units for association and clustering because of strong linkage in the cohort. Among 300 to 450 genotyped donors of the cohort, an average of around 240,000 unique TCR beta nucleotide sequences were sequenced per donor, about a sixth of them non-productive.

Library method: the immunoSEQ multiplex PCR assay. A mixture of 60 forward primers for TCR Vbeta segments and 13 reverse primers for TCR Jbeta segments was used in the multiplex PCR. The CDR3 region of rearranged TCR beta genes was amplified from genomic DNA with a multiplex PCR assay. On the Illumina HiSeq System, the amplified TCR beta libraries were sequenced as 87-base-pair reads. In the paper's pipeline: Across the 666 repertoires, a later analysis counted about 81 million unique TCR beta chains, some 11 million of which were shared by at least two donors. A nearest-neighbor algorithm error-corrected the raw reads and collapsed the reads into unique sequences, merging closely related sequences to remove PCR and sequencing errors. To assign V, D and J gene segments, CDR3 sequences were aligned to IMGT reference sequences. For a sequence to be retained, a match of at least six nucleotides was required to both a V gene segment and a J gene segment. A rearrangement counted as productive if the CDR3 had no stop codons and remained in frame with V and J, and every other rearrangement counted as non-productive. CDR3 was defined according to IMGT convention as the region running from the second conserved V-encoded cysteine to the conserved J-encoded phenylalanine. In an earlier analysis of just under 600 of the donors, sequences lacking an unambiguous match to a single V gene segment were excluded. An earlier analysis of fewer than 750 of the donors classified V segments as functional when productive rearrangements were above 56.7% and as segregating when the standard deviation between donors was above 5%. A statistical classification framework was built for diagnosing cytomegalovirus status from the catalog of TCR beta chain sequences. V and J gene assignment, in a later analysis, came from comparing TCR nucleotide sequences with IMGT/GENE-DB human TR gene sequences. Using the TCRdist pipeline, a later analysis assigned CDR3 sequences along with most-parsimonious VDJ recombination scenarios. In a later analysis, each TCR beta chain was defined by its CDR3 amino acid sequence together with its V-gene family, and reads without a unique V-gene family were excluded. In a later analysis, 450 to 600 highly shared, low-generation-probability nucleotide sequences were removed to address suspected cross-contamination and a sequencing artifact. For each public chain, a later analysis derived a clonal expansion index from normalized ranks of inferred template counts within each repertoire. Generation probabilities in a later analysis came from a VDJ recombination model fitted to out-of-frame rearrangements, and those results were checked against IGoR. A later analysis scored TCR-TCR, TCR-HLA and TCR-CMV co-occurrence with hypergeometric tests, applying a repertoire-size bias correction to TCR pairs. A later analysis estimated false discovery rates by permuting HLA or CMV assignments 20 times. In a later analysis, co-occurring TCRs were grouped with DBSCAN, and TCRdist sequence similarity was added when clustering was performed within HLA-allele-positive subsets. Repertoires with fewer than 30,000 or more than 120,000 public chains, plus five repertoires with anomalous nucleotide sharing, were excluded from co-occurrence clustering. Not all clones reach the TCRdb copy of this immuneACCESS table, which keeps in-frame sequences only. Checked studies attribute under half of the gap to unresolved V genes and leave the rest unexplained. That table furnishes V, J and clone size, whereas the DNA furnished D and trimming. Across this sample there are about 150,000 clones, with roughly 80% seen only once. Jointly, the top ten make up about 2.2% of the sample.

Comments on this clone: What antigen it recognizes has not been identified. Base qualities are not provided; no much larger clone lies one nucleotide away.

The paper's findings and limits, for the study overall: Linkage disequilibrium might explain the correlated functional status among segregating V segments, but an unknown experimental factor could not be excluded. In a later analysis, HLA-associated TCR beta chains showed more clonal expansion and lower generation probabilities than non-associated chains that were equally common. A cluster of highly shared sequence variants was judged likely to be a technical artifact of the sequencing pipeline. The study gave a list of about 150 TCR beta chains associated with cytomegalovirus. Some IMGT-functional V segments, including TRBV6-2 and TRBV6-3, could not be distinguished by the 87-base-pair reads and were therefore excluded. Roughly uniform sequencing depth across donors was assumed in presence/absence analyses, although this assumption may not hold. In a later genetic analysis, a missense DCLRE1C variant was associated with V-gene and J-gene trimming of TCR beta chains, and the association was replicated in an independent cohort. Only TCR beta chains were sequenced in this cohort, and the absence of alpha or paired-chain data limited detectable features. According to the authors, the approach could potentially be generalized to other disease states and immunological phenotypes. The classifier was reported to diagnose cytomegalovirus status with high specificity and sensitivity in both the original cohort and the validation cohort. Because HLA typing was missing for some donors at each locus, association tests included only the typed subset. In an earlier analysis of some 500 of the donors, most TCR beta V segments were observed in productive rearrangements about 87% or about 30% of the time, broadly matching IMGT annotations. In a later analysis, about 17,000 TCR beta sequences were associated with specific HLA alleles at a false discovery rate of 0.05. The only immune exposure information available for the cohort was CMV serostatus. Most TCR sequences were observed very rarely across donors, whereas some public TCRs were present in many individuals. In a later analysis, the rate of TCR association differed among HLA loci, with DRB1 alleles having the most associated TCRs and HLA-C alleles having the fewest. A few of the identified cytomegalovirus-associated TCR beta chains were confirmed in vitro to be specific for cytomegalovirus antigens. According to a later genetic analysis, donors in an Asian-associated ancestry cluster had fewer N-insertions in productive TCRs than the approximately 630-donor mean. Because counts were too low, about 15 rarely observed V segments, including chromosome 9 orphons, were left out of the earlier analysis of some 600 of the donors. When HLA alleles, especially DR and DQ, strongly co-occurred, attributing TCR associations to individual alleles was difficult. A later analysis found that most CMV-associated TCR beta chains appeared HLA-restricted, with HLA associations seemingly driven largely by CMV exposure. A further reported finding was that TCR beta sequences accurately predicted the HLA-A and HLA-B alleles for most subjects in the first cohort. A later analysis reported that several top co-occurrence clusters appeared linked to parvovirus B19, influenza, CMV and Epstein-Barr virus.

The germline V gene specifies SGHTA as CDR1 and FQGNSA as CDR2. Trimming at the junction amounts to 5 bases on V and 0 bases on J, and the germline ends lie 11 bases apart. Including the terminal cysteine and phenylalanine, the CDR3 comprises 15 residues. Of the read, only the CDR3 DNA is kept; its 45 bases are in frame from base 1. The cohort was made up of hundreds of healthy bone marrow donors. At the time of sampling, every cohort member was nominally healthy, though immune exposures that went unrecorded were likely present. The donor was CMV seronegative and belonged to the group of approximately 320 seronegative cohort members. Each donor provided a peripheral blood sample, and peripheral blood mononuclear cells were used for TCR beta sequencing. Genomic DNA was extracted from the blood cell samples with the Qiagen DNeasy Blood Extraction Kit.

The specimen sequenced was PBMCs. The rearranged chain carries TRBV7-2 and TRBJ1-3; 5 matching bases give a weak D call of TRBD1. This receptor was taken from a male donor in good health and CMV-seronegative. Read as DNA, the sequence is TGTGCCAGCAGCGGCCGGGGGGACTCTGGAAACACCATATATTTT. Its protein product is CASSGRGDSGNTIYF.